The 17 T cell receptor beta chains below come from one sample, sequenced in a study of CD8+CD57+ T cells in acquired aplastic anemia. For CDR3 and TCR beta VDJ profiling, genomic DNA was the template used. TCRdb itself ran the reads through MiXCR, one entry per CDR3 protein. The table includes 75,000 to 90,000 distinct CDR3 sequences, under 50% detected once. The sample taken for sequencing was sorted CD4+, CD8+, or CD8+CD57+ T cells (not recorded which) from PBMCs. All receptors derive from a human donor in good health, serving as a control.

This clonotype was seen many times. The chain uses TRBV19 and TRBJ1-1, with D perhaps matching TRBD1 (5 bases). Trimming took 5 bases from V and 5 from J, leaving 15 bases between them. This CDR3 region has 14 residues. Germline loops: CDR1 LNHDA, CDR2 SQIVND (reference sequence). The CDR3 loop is CASSAGLQGTEAFF. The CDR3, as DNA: TGTGCCAGTAGTGCAGGCCTTCAGGGAACTGAAGCTTTCTTT.

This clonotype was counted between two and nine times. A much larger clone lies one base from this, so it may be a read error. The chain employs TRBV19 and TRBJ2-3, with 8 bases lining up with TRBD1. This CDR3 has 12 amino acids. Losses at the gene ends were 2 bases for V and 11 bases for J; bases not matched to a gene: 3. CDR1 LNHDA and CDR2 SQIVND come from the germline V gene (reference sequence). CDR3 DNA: TGTGCCAGTAGTATAACAGGGGGGAGGCAGTATTTT. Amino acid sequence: CASSITGGRQYF.

This chain's CDR3 is CASSPGTSGGKQETQYF. CDR3 DNA sequence: TGTGCCAGCAGCCCAGGGACTAGCGGGGGGAAACAAGAGACCCAGTACTTC. The chain carries TRBV7-9 and TRBJ2-5; 15 nucleotides align to TRBD2. The CDR3 consists of 17 residues. Losses at the gene ends were 5 bases for V and 2 bases for J; bases not matched to a gene: 6. Per germline, CDR1 SEHNR and CDR2 FQNEAQ (reference sequence).

DNA for the CDR3: TGTGCCAGCAGCCAAGCTGGACGGCTCTTGAACACTGAAGCTTTCTTT. Translating it yields CASSQAGRLLNTEAFF. This rearrangement joins TRBV14 to TRBJ1-1, with unresolved D. Per germline, CDR1 SGHDN and CDR2 FVKESK. The CDR3 runs to 16 residues. The ends were cut back, 1 base at V and 0 bases at J, with 12 bases in the middle. The entire variable domain, with the rest obtained from reference TRBV14 and TRBJ1-1, is as follows: EAGVTQFPSHSVIEKGQTVTLRCDPISGHDNLYWYRRVMGKEIKFLLHFVKESKQDESGMPNNRFLAERTGGTYSTLKVQPAELEDSGVYFCASSQAGRLLNTEAFFGQGTRLTVV.

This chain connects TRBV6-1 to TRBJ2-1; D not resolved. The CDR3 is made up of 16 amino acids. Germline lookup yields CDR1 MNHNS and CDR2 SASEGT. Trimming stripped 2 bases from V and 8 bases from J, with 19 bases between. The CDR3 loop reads CASSERVDGVADEQFF. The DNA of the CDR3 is TGTGCCAGCAGTGAAAGGGTCGATGGTGTGGCTGATGAGCAGTTCTTC.

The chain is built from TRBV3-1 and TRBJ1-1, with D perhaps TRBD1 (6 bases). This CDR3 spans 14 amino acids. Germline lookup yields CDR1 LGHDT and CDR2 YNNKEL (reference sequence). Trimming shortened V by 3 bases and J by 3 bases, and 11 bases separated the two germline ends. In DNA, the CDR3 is TGTGCCAGCAGCCATTTCTCAGGGGACACTGAAGCTTTCTTT. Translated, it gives CASSHFSGDTEAFF. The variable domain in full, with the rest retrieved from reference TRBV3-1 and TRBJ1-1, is DTAVSQTPKYLVTQMGNDKSIKCEQNLGHDTMYWYKQDSKKFLKIMFSYNNKELIINETVPNRFSPKSPDKAHLNLHINSLELGDSAVYFCASSHFSGDTEAFFGQGTRLTVV.

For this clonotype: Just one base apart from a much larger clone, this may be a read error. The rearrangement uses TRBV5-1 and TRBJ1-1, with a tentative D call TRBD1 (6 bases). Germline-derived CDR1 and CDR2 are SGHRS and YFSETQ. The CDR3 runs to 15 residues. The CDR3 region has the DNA TGCGCCCGCAGCTTGGTCCAGGGGCTGAACACTGAAGCTTTCTTT. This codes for CARSLVQGLNTEAFF.

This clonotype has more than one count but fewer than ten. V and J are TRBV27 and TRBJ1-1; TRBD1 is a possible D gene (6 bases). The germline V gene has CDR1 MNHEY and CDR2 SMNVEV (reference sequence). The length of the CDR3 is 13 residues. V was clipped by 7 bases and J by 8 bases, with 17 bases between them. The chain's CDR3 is CASKLTTGWEAFF. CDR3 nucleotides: TGTGCCAGCAAACTAACGACAGGTTGGGAAGCTTTCTTT.

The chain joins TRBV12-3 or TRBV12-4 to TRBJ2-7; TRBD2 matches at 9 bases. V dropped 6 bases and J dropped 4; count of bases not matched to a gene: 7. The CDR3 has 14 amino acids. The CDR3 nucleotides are TGTGCCAGCAGACGCGGTCTAGCGGGGTACGAGCAGTACTTC. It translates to CASRRGLAGYEQYF.

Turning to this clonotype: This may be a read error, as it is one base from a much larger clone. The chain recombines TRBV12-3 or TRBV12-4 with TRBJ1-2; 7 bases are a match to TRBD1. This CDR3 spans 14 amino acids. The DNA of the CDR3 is TGTGCCAGCACCTCCTCTGACAGGGCGGATGGCCACACCTTC. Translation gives CASTSSDRADGHTF.

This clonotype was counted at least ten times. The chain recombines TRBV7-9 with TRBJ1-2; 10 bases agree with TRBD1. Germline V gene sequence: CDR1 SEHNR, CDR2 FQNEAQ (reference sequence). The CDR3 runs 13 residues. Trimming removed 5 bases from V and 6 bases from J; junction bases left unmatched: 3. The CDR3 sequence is CASSGTGEDGYTF. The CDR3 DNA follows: TGTGCCAGCAGCGGGACAGGGGAGGATGGCTACACCTTC.

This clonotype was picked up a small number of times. CDR3 DNA sequence: TGCAGCGTTCCGAAAGGGGGTTCGGCGAGGAATTCACCCCTCCACTTT. It translates to CSVPKGGSARNSPLHF. The chain recombines TRBV29-1 with TRBJ1-6, with D tentatively TRBD1 (6 bases). Per the germline V gene, CDR1 is SQVTM and CDR2 is ANQGSEA. This CDR3 spans 16 amino acids. Trimming stripped 5 bases from V and 7 bases from J, with 21 bases between.

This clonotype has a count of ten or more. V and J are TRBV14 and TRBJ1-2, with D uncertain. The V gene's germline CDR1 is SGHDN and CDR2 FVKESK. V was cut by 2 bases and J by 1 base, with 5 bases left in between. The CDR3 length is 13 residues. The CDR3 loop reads CASSQYINYGYTF. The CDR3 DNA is TGTGCCAGCAGCCAATACATTAACTATGGCTACACCTTC.

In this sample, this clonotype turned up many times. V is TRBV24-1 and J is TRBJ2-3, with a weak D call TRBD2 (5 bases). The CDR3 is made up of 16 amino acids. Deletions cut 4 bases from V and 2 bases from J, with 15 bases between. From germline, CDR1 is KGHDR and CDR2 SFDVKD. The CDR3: CATSDPLAISTDTQYF. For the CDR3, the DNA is TGTGCCACCAGTGACCCCTTAGCGATTTCCACAGATACGCAGTATTTT.

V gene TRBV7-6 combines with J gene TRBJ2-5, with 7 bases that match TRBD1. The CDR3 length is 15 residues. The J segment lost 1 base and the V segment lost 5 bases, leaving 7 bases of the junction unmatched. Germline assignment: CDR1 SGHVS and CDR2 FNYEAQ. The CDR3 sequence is CASSGRQGFQETQYF. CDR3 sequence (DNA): TGTGCCAGCAGCGGGCGACAGGGCTTCCAAGAGACCCAGTACTTC.

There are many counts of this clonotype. CDR3 loop: CASSLWNQPQHF. The DNA for the CDR3 is TGTGCCAGCAGCCTCTGGAATCAGCCCCAGCATTTT. The J gene is TRBJ1-5, the V gene TRBV7-9; D call uncertain. The germline V gene has CDR1 SEHNR and CDR2 FQNEAQ (reference sequence). The CDR3 is made up of 12 amino acids. Trimming left V 5 bases short and J 4 bases short, with 6 bases between.

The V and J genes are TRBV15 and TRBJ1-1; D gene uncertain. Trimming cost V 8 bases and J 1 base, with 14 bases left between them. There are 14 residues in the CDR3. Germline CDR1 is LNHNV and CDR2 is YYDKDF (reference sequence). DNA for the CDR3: TGTGCCACCGCGGACGGCTACGAGAACACTGAAGCTTTCTTT. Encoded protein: CATADGYENTEAFF.